A selection of T cell receptor beta chains follows, all from one sample in a study of T cells in Graves' hyperthyroidism and ophthalmopathy. Each CDR3 protein is one row after TCRdb ran MiXCR on the multiplex PCR reads. The data show about 380,000 distinct CDR3 sequences, 11% to 15% seen once. Material for sequencing was blood. These receptors were collected from a woman aged 60-70 years with Graves' hyperthyroidism. Both conserved end residues are part of each CDR3.

V	length	J	CDR3
TRBV7-2	14	TRBJ2-5	CASSLVGGQETQYF
TRBV20-1	13	TRBJ2-3	CSARDQGPDTQYF
TRBV15	16	TRBJ1-4	CATSSLVDAQGEKLFF
TRBV5-1	14	TRBJ2-6	CASSFDSGANVLTF
TRBV28	13	TRBJ2-5	CASSPPDVETQYF
TRBV11-3	13	TRBJ2-3	CASSSTATDTQYF
TRBV20-1	14	TRBJ2-7	CSARGSGSFYEQYF
TRBV10-2	11	TRBJ2-7	CASSESAEQYF
TRBV11-3	16	TRBJ2-6	CASSLASGFGANVLTF
TRBV20-1	15	TRBJ2-7	CSAPGAGTGSYEQYF
TRBV6-1	16	TRBJ2-3	CASRPTSGRATDTQYF
TRBV7-2	16	TRBJ2-7	CASSLLILTGAYEQYF
TRBV27	15	TRBJ2-6	CASSLRKAGANVLTF
TRBV4-1	16	TRBJ2-5	CASSQAGQGIQETQYF
TRBV2	14	TRBJ2-3	CASSVLIRTDTQYF
TRBV30	14	TRBJ1-6	CARQDRTNNSPLHF
TRBV9	10	TRBJ2-5	CAIPRETQYF
TRBV24-1	17	TRBJ1-5	CATSDSGGGLSNQPQHF
TRBV20-1	15	TRBJ2-1	CSARVALSSYNEQFF
TRBV5-1	13	TRBJ1-1	CASSLGMGTEAFF
TRBV12-3/TRBV12-4	15	TRBJ1-5	CASSLGGRGDQPQHF
TRBV6-1	14	TRBJ1-2	CASRHGQTNYGYTF
TRBV7-9	11	TRBJ2-1	CASRDLDEQFF
TRBV9	16	TRBJ2-1	CASSVLSGSSYNEQFF